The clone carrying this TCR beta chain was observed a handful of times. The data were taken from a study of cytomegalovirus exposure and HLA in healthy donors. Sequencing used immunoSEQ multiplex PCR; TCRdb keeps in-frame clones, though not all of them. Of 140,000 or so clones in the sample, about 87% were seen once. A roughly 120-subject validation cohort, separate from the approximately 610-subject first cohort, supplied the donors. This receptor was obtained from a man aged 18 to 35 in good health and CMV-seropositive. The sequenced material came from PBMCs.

DNA for the CDR3: TGTGCCAGCAGTGTACAGGGGCACTATGGCTACACCTTC. It specifies CASSVQGHYGYTF. The chain joins TRBV28 to TRBJ1-2, with 7 positions matching TRBD1. Trimming cost V 5 bases and J 3 bases; bases outside gene matches: 3. The CDR3 loop spans 13 amino acids. The germline CDR1 and CDR2 sequences are MDHEN and SYDVKM.